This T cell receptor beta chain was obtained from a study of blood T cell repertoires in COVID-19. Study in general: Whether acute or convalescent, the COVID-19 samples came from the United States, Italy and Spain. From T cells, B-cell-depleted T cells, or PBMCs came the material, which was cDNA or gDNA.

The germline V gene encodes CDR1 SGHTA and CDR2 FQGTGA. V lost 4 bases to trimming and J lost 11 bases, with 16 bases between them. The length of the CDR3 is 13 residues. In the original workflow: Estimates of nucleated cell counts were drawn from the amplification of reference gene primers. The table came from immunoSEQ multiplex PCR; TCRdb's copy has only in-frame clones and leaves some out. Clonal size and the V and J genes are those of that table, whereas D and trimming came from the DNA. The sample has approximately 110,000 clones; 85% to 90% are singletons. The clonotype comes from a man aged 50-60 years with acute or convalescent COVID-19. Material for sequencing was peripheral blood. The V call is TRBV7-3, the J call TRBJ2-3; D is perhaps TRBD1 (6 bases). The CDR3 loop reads CASSSLEGVQQYF. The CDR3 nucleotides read TGTGCCAGCAGCTCACTTGAGGGGGTACAGCAGTATTTT.